This T cell receptor beta chain was documented in a study of blood T cell repertoires in COVID-19 (dated by TCRdb to about 2020). For the study in its entirety: The collaborator samples originated in the United States, Italy and Spain and spanned the acute and convalescent phases of COVID-19. Deeply sampled blood TCRbeta repertoires from subjects exposed to, actively infected with, or recovered from COVID-19 were included in the dataset. Samples came from the ongoing ImmuneRACE study (first 160 participants) plus 1,254 subjects from 6 global collaborators. Where available, HLA class I and class II types were obtained from metadata supplied by the sample provider rather than from assay-based typing. The material from the prospective study consisted of cDNA or gDNA derived from T cells, B-cell-depleted T cells, or PBMCs. A de-identified subject ID, COVID-19 status, age in years and sex were almost always included in the sample metadata. The repertoires were made available in a free public database intended to serve as a resource for research on the immune response to SARS-CoV-2. The paper as a whole reports these results and caveats: The amount of clinical and demographic metadata varied by source and participant and was provided uncurated.

On this clone: Its antigen is still unknown. No base-level quality is on record; no much larger clone is a single base apart.

The immunoSEQ Assay, a bias-controlled multiplex PCR, was used to amplify TCRbeta CDR3 regions from genomic DNA. The paper's data handling went like this. The number of nucleated cells in each sample was estimated from the amplification of reference gene primers within the assay. Sequence reads were collapsed and filtered to measure the absolute abundance of every unique TCRbeta CDR3 rearrangement. For each sample, productive Simpson clonality was calculated by taking the square root of Simpson's diversity index across productive rearrangements. As stored in TCRdb, this immuneACCESS dataset retains in-frame rearrangements with V and J assigned. A fraction of the clones does not appear; measured against another copy, unresolved V genes explain less than half of the discrepancy, and the remainder lacks a known reason. V, J and clone size are those of that table, while D and trimming were read from the DNA. The sample table lists about 89,000 clones, around 89% of them with a count of one. Roughly 0.43% of the sample is in the top ten clones.

V ends up 4 bases short and J 6 bases short, with an unmatched junction base count of 7. The CDR3, from cysteine to phenylalanine, totals 15 residues. Just CDR3 DNA is preserved here, 45 bases in frame from base 1. For CDR1 and CDR2, the germline V gene lists SQVTM and ANQGSEA. Each collaborating institution followed its own protocols to collect whole blood in K2EDTA tubes. For TCRbeta analysis, collaborators shipped samples as frozen whole blood, isolated PBMCs, or DNA extracted from either of those sample types. This TCR was sampled from a man between 60 and 75 years old with acute or convalescent COVID-19. The sequencing sample was made of peripheral blood. Here the chain combines TRBV29-1 and TRBJ2-2; TRBD1 lines up with 11 middle nucleotides. The DNA sequence is given as TGCAGCGTTGCAGGCGGACAGGGGGCGGCCGGGGAGCTGTTTTTT. Translated, it gives CSVAGGQGAAGELFF.